The rows below give T cell receptor beta chains drawn from one sample of a study of human T cells and chemical hapten exposure. Using its own MiXCR run on the RACE reads, TCRdb lists one record per CDR3 protein. The repertoire holds some 54,000 distinct CDR3 sequences, with more than 9% as singletons. Sequences were derived from whole blood, sampled in connection with sensitization to the hapten diphenylcyclopropenone (DPC). The receptor set was obtained from a woman aged 45-59 years with alopecia areata. Some clones in this sample may be carry-over from other donors' samples. CDR3s include the opening cysteine and the closing phenylalanine or tryptophan. A D gene is named only where the DNA matches it firmly. Where a row states a size, it is once, few, many or the class of an expanded clone; other rows omit it.

clone_size	v_call	d_call	j_call	cdr3_aa	cdr3_nt
-	TRBV12-3/TRBV12-4	TRBD2	TRBJ2-7	CASSQRDGGEQYF	TGTGCCAGCAGCCAGCGGGACGGGGGCGAGCAGTACTTC
-	TRBV11-2	-	TRBJ2-7	CASSSMDGGEQYF	TGTGCCAGCAGCTCGATGGACGGAGGCGAGCAGTACTTC
-	TRBV6-4	-	TRBJ1-5	CASSDGRYNQPQHF	TGTGCCAGCAGTGACGGCCGGTACAATCAGCCCCAGCATTTT
few	TRBV11-2	TRBD2	TRBJ2-1	CASSPVGGGNEQFF	TGTGCCAGCAGCCCAGTTGGGGGGGGGAATGAGCAGTTCTTC
-	TRBV19	-	TRBJ2-2	CASSPFANGELFF	TGTGCCAGTAGCCCCTTTGCCAACGGGGAGCTGTTTTTT
few	TRBV11-2	TRBD2	TRBJ2-5	CASSYSGTKETQYF	TGTGCCAGCAGCTACTCCGGGACTAAAGAGACCCAGTACTTC
few	TRBV28	TRBD1	TRBJ2-4	CASSPQPGQGDKNIQYF	TGTGCCAGCAGTCCTCAGCCGGGACAGGGAGACAAAAACATTCAGTACTTC
-	TRBV12-3/TRBV12-4	-	TRBJ2-1	CASRQTLSPGNEQFF	TGTGCCAGCAGACAAACCCTTAGCCCGGGGAATGAGCAGTTCTTC
few	TRBV4-1	TRBD2	TRBJ2-3	CASSPERGGPTETQYF	TGCGCCAGCAGCCCCGAGCGGGGGGGCCCTACGGAGACGCAGTATTTT
many	TRBV28	-	TRBJ2-2	CASSVGSGNTGELFF	TGTGCCAGCAGCGTCGGTAGCGGTAACACCGGGGAGCTGTTTTTT
few	TRBV11-2	TRBD2	TRBJ2-3	CASSLGVAGGTTDTQYF	TGTGCCAGCAGCTTAGGCGTAGCGGGAGGAACCACAGATACGCAGTATTTT
-	TRBV9	-	TRBJ2-7	CASSGGTGEQYF	TGTGCCAGCAGCGGGGGGACCGGCGAGCAGTACTTC
few	TRBV20-1	-	TRBJ2-7	CSASGAIRGQYF	TGCAGTGCTAGTGGAGCAATCAGAGGGCAGTACTTC
many	TRBV6-2/TRBV6-3	TRBD1	TRBJ1-5	CASSGTGGGQPQHF	TGTGCCAGCTCCGGGACAGGGGGCGGGCAGCCCCAGCATTTT
few	TRBV6-6	TRBD2	TRBJ2-1	CASTPERGGNEQFF	TGTGCCAGCACCCCCGAGCGGGGGGGCAATGAGCAGTTCTTC
few	TRBV7-9	-	TRBJ2-7	CASSLTSLYEQYF	TGTGCCAGCAGCTTGACCTCCCTCTACGAGCAGTACTTC
few	TRBV21-1	-	TRBJ2-4	CASSKEPYRMFQYF	TGTGCCAGCAGCAAAGAGCCTTACAGGATGTTTCAGTACTTC
-	TRBV16	TRBD1	TRBJ1-1	CASSHNTGVNTEAFF	TGTGCCAGCAGCCATAATACAGGGGTGAACACTGAAGCTTTCTTT
many	TRBV28	-	TRBJ2-2	CASSWVQMGTGELFF	TGTGCCAGCAGTTGGGTTCAGATGGGGACCGGGGAGCTGTTTTTT
-	TRBV6-2/TRBV6-3	-	TRBJ1-5	CASSYVDYSNQPQHF	TGTGCCAGCAGTTACGTCGATTATAGCAATCAGCCCCAGCATTTT
-	TRBV11-2	TRBD1	TRBJ2-3	CASSLRMGTGDRTDTQYF	TGTGCCAGCAGCCTCCGAATGGGGACAGGGGATCGCACAGATACGCAGTATTTT
many	TRBV19	TRBD1	TRBJ2-3	CASSSPPGTGRADTQYF	TGTGCCAGTAGTAGCCCTCCCGGGACAGGGCGCGCAGATACGCAGTATTTT
few	TRBV7-2	-	TRBJ1-1	CASSLGGYRVVEAFF	TGTGCCAGCAGCTTAGGAGGTTACAGGGTCGTTGAAGCTTTCTTT
many	TRBV10-3	-	TRBJ1-6	CAISVGGSNSPLHF	TGTGCCATCAGTGTAGGTGGTAGCAATTCACCCCTCCACTTT
-	TRBV3-1	-	TRBJ1-2	CASSQAGRAKGYTF	TGTGCCAGCAGCCAAGCCGGCAGGGCGAAGGGCTACACCTTC
-	TRBV7-2	TRBD2	TRBJ2-3	CASSRDSGSGADTQYF	TGTGCCAGCAGCAGGGATAGCGGGAGTGGGGCAGATACGCAGTATTTT
few	TRBV29-1	-	TRBJ1-3	CSVARKRASGNTIYF	TGCAGCGTTGCTCGTAAAAGAGCCTCTGGAAACACCATATATTTT
many	TRBV20-1	TRBD2	TRBJ2-7	CSAREAGTRDYEQYF	TGCAGTGCTAGAGAAGCCGGGACTAGAGACTACGAGCAGTACTTC
few	TRBV15	-	TRBJ2-3	CATSGGTSTDTQYF	TGTGCCACCTCTGGCGGGACTAGCACAGATACGCAGTATTTT
many	TRBV29-1	-	TRBJ1-1	CSVGEGGRSGIEAFF	TGCAGCGTTGGAGAGGGTGGCCGCTCTGGGATTGAAGCTTTCTTT
-	TRBV25-1	-	TRBJ1-1	CASSESVLNTEAFF	TGTGCCAGCAGTGAATCTGTCTTGAACACTGAAGCTTTCTTT
few	TRBV7-2	-	TRBJ2-1	CASSLDQGPYNEQFF	TGTGCCAGCAGCTTAGACCAGGGACCTTACAATGAGCAGTTCTTC
-	TRBV6-2/TRBV6-3	-	TRBJ1-1	CASSYGVEAFF	TGTGCCAGCAGTTACGGTGTCGAAGCTTTCTTT